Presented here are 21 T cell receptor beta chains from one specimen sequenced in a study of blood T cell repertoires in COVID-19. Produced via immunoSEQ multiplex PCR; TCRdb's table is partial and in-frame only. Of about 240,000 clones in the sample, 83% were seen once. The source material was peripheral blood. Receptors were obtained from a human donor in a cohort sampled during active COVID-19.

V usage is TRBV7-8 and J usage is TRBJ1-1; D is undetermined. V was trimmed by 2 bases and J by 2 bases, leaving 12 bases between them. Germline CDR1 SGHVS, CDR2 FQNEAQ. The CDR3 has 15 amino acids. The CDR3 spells CASSLTRLGNTEAFF. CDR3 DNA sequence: TGTGCCAGCAGCTTAACCCGGCTAGGAAACACTGAAGCTTTCTTT.

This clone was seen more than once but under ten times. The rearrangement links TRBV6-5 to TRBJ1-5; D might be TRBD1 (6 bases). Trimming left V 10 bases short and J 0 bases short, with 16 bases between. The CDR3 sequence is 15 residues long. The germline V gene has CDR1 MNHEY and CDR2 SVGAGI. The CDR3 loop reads CATSRQAYSNQPQHF. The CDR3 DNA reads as TGTGCCACATCCCGACAGGCCTATAGCAATCAGCCCCAGCATTTT.

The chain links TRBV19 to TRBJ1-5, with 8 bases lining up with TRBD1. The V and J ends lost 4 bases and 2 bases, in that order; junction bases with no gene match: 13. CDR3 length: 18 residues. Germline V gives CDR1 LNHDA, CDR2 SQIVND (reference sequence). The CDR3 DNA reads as TGTGCCAGTAGTACAAGGCAATCGGGACAGGTGGGCAATCAGCCCCAGCATTTT. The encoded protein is CASSTRQSGQVGNQPQHF.

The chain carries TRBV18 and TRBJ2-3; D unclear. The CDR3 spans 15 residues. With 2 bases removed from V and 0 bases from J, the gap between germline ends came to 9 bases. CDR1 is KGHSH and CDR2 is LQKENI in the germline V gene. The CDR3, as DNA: TGTGCCAGCTCACCAATTTCTATTAGCACAGATACGCAGTATTTT. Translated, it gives CASSPISISTDTQYF.

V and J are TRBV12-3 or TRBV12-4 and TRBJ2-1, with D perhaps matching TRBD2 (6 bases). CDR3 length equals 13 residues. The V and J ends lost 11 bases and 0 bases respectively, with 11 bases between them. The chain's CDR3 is CALRRGSYNEQFF. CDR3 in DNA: TGTGCCTTGCGGCGGGGCTCCTACAATGAGCAGTTCTTC.

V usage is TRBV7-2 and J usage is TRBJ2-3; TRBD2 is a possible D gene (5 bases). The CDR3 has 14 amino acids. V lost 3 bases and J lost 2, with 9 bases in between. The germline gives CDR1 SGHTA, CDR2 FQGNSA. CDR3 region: CASSFGLSTDTQYF. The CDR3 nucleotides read TGTGCCAGCAGCTTTGGACTTTCCACAGATACGCAGTATTTT.

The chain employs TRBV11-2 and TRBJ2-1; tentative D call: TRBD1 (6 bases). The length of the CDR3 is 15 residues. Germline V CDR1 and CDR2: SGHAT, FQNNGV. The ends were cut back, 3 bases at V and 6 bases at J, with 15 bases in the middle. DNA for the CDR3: TGTGCCAGCAGCTTCAGGGGACCGAGACCCAATGAGCAGTTCTTC. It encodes CASSFRGPRPNEQFF.

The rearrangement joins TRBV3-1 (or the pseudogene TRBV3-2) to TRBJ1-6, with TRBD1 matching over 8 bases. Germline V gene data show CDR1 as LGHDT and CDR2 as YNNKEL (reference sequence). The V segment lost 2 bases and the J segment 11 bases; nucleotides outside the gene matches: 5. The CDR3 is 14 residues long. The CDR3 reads CASSQLDRETPLHF. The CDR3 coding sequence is TGTGCCAGCAGCCAATTGGACAGGGAGACACCCCTCCACTTT.

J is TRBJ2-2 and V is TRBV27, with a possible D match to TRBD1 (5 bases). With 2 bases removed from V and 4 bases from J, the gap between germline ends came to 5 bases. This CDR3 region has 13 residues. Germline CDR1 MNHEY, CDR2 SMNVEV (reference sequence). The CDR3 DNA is TGTGCCAGCAGTTTAAGGGGCACCGGGGAGCTGTTTTTT. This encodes CASSLRGTGELFF.

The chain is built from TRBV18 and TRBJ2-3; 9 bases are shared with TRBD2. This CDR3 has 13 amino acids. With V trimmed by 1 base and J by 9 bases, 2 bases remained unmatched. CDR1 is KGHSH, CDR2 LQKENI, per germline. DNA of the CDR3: TGTGCCAGCTCACCACTAGCGGGAGAGACGCAGTATTTT. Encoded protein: CASSPLAGETQYF.

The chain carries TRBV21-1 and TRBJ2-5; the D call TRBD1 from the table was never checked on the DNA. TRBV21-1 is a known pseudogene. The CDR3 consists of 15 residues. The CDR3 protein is CASSKAEGRQETQYF. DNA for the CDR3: TGTGCCAGCAGCAAAGCGGAAGGCAGGCAAGAGACCCAGTACTTC.

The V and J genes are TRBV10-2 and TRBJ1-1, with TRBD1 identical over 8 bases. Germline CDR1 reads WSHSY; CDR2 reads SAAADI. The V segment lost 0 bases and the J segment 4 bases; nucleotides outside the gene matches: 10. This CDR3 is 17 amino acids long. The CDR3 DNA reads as TGCGCCAGCAGTGAGTCAGGGACAGGAGCGGCGGGCACTGAAGCTTTCTTT. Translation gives CASSESGTGAAGTEAFF.

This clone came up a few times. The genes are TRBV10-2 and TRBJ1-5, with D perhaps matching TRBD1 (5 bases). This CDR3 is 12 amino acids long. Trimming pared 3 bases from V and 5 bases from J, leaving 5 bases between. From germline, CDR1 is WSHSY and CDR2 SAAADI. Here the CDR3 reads CASSEGDQPQHF. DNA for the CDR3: TGCGCCAGCAGTGAAGGGGATCAGCCCCAGCATTTT.

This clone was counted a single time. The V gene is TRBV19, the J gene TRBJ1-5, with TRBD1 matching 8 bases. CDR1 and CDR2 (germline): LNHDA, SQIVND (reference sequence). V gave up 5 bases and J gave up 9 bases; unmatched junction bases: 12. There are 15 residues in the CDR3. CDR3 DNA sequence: TGTGCCAGTAGTCTCGGGACAGGCGACGGTAGGCCCCAGCATTTT. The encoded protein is CASSLGTGDGRPQHF.

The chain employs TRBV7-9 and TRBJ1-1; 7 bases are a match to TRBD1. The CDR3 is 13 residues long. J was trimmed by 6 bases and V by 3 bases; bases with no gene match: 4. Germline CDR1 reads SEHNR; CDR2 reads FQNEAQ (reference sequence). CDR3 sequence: CASSFRGTPEAFF. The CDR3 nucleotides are TGTGCCAGCAGCTTCAGGGGGACTCCTGAAGCTTTCTTT.

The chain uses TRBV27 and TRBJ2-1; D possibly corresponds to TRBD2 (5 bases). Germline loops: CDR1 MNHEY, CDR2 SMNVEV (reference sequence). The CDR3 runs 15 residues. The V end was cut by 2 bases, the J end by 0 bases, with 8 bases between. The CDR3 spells CASSLRGFSYNEQFF. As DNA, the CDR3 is TGTGCCAGCAGTTTAAGAGGGTTCTCCTACAATGAGCAGTTCTTC.

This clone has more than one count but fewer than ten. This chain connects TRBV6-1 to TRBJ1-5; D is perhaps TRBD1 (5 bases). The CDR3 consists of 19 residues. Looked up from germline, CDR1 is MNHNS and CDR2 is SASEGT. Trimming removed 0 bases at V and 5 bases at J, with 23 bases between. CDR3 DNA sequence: TGTGCCAGCAGTGAAGCGCTTCAATGGGCAGGGAACCTTTATCAGCCCCAGCATTTT. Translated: CASSEALQWAGNLYQPQHF.

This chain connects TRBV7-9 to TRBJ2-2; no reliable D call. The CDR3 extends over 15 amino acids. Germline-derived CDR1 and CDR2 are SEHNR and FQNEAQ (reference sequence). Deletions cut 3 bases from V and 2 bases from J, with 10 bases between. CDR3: CASSFFRSNTGELFF. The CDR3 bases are TGTGCCAGCAGCTTCTTCAGGTCCAACACCGGGGAGCTGTTTTTT. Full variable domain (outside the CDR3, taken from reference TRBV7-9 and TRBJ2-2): DTGVSQNPRHKITKRGQNVTFRCDPISEHNRLYWYRQTLGQGPEFLTYFQNEAQLEKSRLLSDRFSAERPKGSFSTLEIQRTEQGDSAMYLCASSFFRSNTGELFFGEGSRLTVL.

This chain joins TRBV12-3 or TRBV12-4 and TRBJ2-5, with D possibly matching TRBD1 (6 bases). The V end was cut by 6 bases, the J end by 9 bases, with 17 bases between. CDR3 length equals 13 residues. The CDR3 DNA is TGTGCCAGCAGCCTCCCCGTCCCAGGGGCCCAGTACTTC. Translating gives CASSLPVPGAQYF.

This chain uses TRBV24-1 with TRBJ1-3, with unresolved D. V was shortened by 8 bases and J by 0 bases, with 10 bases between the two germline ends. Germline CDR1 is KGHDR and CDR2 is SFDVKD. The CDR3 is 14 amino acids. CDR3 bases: TGTGCCACCACCCCGGGATTCTCTGGAAACACCATATATTTT. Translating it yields CATTPGFSGNTIYF.

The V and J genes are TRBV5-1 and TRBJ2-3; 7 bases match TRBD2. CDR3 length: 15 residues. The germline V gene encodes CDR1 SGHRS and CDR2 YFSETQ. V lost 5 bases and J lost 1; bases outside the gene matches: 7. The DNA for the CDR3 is TGCGCCAGCAGGGTCTCCGCGGGGGGCACAGATACGCAGTATTTT. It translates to CASRVSAGGTDTQYF. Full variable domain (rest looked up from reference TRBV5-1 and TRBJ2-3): KAGVTQTPRYLIKTRGQQVTLSCSPISGHRSVSWYQQTPGQGLQFLFEYFSETQRNKGNFPGRFSGRQFSNSRSEMNVSTLELGDSALYLCASRVSAGGTDTQYFGPGTRLTVL.